Following are 30 T cell receptor beta chains from one sample sequenced in a study of blood T cell repertoires in COVID-19. Sequenced by immunoSEQ multiplex PCR; TCRdb stores in-frame clones only, minus some. The top ten clones hold around 7.8% of a sample with fewer than 650,000 clones, roughly 91% of them seen once. The specimen was peripheral blood. Receptor source: a woman aged 45-65 years with COVID-19, enrolled during active disease.

This clone was seen just once. The chain carries TRBV12-3 or TRBV12-4 and TRBJ2-1; tentative D call: TRBD1 (5 bases). The CDR3 loop spans 11 amino acids. The V gene lost 2 bases and the J gene lost 10 bases, with 6 bases spanning the gap. CDR3 amino acids: CASSLNREQFF. The DNA of the CDR3 is TGTGCCAGCAGTTTAAACAGGGAGCAGTTCTTC.

V usage is TRBV11-2 and J usage is TRBJ1-1; 11 nucleotides match TRBD1. The J segment lost 5 bases and the V segment lost 4 bases, leaving 3 bases of the junction unmatched. Looked up from germline, CDR1 is SGHAT and CDR2 is FQNNGV. This CDR3 is 14 amino acids long. This CDR3 is CASSSDRGQTEAFF. The CDR3 DNA reads as TGTGCCAGCAGCTCGGACAGGGGGCAGACTGAAGCTTTCTTT.

The J gene is TRBJ1-2, the V gene TRBV11-2, with TRBD1 identical over 9 bases. Germline assignment: CDR1 SGHAT and CDR2 FQNNGV. V was clipped by 5 bases and J by 4 bases; unmatched bases: 14. The CDR3 loop spans 17 amino acids. This CDR3 reads CASSLPGQGGVGYGYTF. The CDR3 DNA reads TGTGCCAGCAGCCTACCGGGACAGGGAGGAGTCGGCTATGGCTACACCTTC.

The V and J genes are TRBV19 and TRBJ2-3; D is possibly TRBD1 (5 bases). The CDR3 loop spans 17 amino acids. V lost 4 bases to trimming and J lost 0 bases, with 17 bases between them. Germline V gene data show CDR1 as LNHDA and CDR2 as SQIVND (reference sequence). CDR3 sequence reads: CASSTATASPSTDTQYF. Here the CDR3 DNA reads TGTGCCAGTAGTACCGCGACAGCATCTCCTAGCACAGATACGCAGTATTTT.

The rearrangement joins TRBV5-6 to TRBJ2-5; D may be TRBD2 (5 bases). This CDR3 region has 15 residues. The germline V and J ends were trimmed by 4 bases and 2 bases, with 15 bases remaining between them. CDR1 is SGHDT, CDR2 YYEEEE, per germline. CDR3 in amino acids: CASSPPSRRQETQYF. The CDR3 DNA sequence: TGTGCCAGCAGCCCCCCGTCAAGGAGGCAAGAGACCCAGTACTTC.

V gene TRBV19 combines with J gene TRBJ2-7; maybe TRBD2 (5 bases). The CDR3 consists of 15 residues. Looked up from germline, CDR1 is LNHDA and CDR2 is SQIVND (reference sequence). Trimming pared 8 bases from V and 0 bases from J, leaving 17 bases between. In DNA, the CDR3 is TGTGCCAGTCGTCTCTTCCCGGGGTACTCCTACGAGCAGTACTTC. Protein: CASRLFPGYSYEQYF.

V and J are TRBV18 and TRBJ2-5; TRBD1 agrees at 8 bases. Germline CDR1 is KGHSH and CDR2 is LQKENI. V was pared by 4 bases and J by 13 bases, with 5 bases of the junction left unmatched. CDR3 size: 11 residues. The CDR3 DNA reads TGTGCCAGCTCACGGGACAGGTCTTTGTACTTC. It translates to CASSRDRSLYF.

The chain combines TRBV3-1 (or the pseudogene TRBV3-2) with TRBJ2-3; 8 positions match TRBD2. The V segment lost 0 bases and the J segment 1 base; nucleotides outside the gene matches: 9. Germline-derived CDR1 and CDR2 are LGHDT and YNNKEL (reference sequence). This CDR3 contains 18 residues. CDR3 nucleotide sequence: TGTGCCAGCAGCCAAGAATACGCGGGGGGCGTGGGCACAGATACGCAGTATTTT. Translated: CASSQEYAGGVGTDTQYF.

This clone was recorded once. The V call is TRBV5-1, the J call TRBJ1-4; D not certain. Germline CDR1 reads SGHRS; CDR2 reads YFSETQ. V dropped 4 bases and J dropped 5 bases, with 12 bases sitting between them. The CDR3 runs to 14 residues. The CDR3 region is CASSQNFRNEKLFF. The CDR3 nucleotides are TGCGCCAGCAGCCAAAATTTTAGAAATGAAAAACTGTTTTTT.

V usage is TRBV7-7 and J usage is TRBJ2-5; the match to TRBD2 covers 7 bases. The CDR3 extends over 13 amino acids. Per germline, CDR1 SSHAT and CDR2 FNYEAQ (reference sequence). V lost 5 bases, J lost 2 bases, and 2 bases stayed unmatched. The DNA of the CDR3 is TGTGCCAGCAGCCTGGGACTACAAGAGACCCAGTACTTC. Translation gives CASSLGLQETQYF.

The rearrangement links TRBV7-8 to TRBJ1-2, with D unresolved. Germline V gene data show CDR1 as SGHVS and CDR2 as FQNEAQ. V lost 3 bases to trimming and J lost 3 bases, with 14 bases between them. The CDR3 contains 15 residues. CDR3 DNA sequence: TGTGCCAGCAGCTTCTTGGGTAGGACTGACTATGGCTACACCTTC. This gives the protein CASSFLGRTDYGYTF.

The chain uses TRBV2 and TRBJ1-1; 7 nucleotides match TRBD1. The CDR3 length is 16 residues. J was trimmed by 0 bases and V by 6 bases; bases with no gene match: 10. CDR1 is SNHLY, CDR2 FYNNEI, per germline. The CDR3 reads CASSLRGIGMNTEAFF. In DNA form, the CDR3 reads TGTGCCAGCAGCCTCAGGGGGATAGGAATGAACACTGAAGCTTTCTTT. The whole variable domain, remainder taken from reference TRBV2 and TRBJ1-1, is EPEVTQTPSHQVTQMGQEVILRCVPISNHLYFYWYRQILGQKVEFLVSFYNNEISEKSEIFDDQFSVERPDGSNFTLKIRSTKLEDSAMYFCASSLRGIGMNTEAFFGQGTRLTVV.

The chain uses TRBV5-1 and TRBJ1-2, with 7 bases identical to TRBD1. CDR3 length equals 13 residues. Germline V lookup: CDR1 SGHRS, CDR2 YFSETQ. V was pared by 2 bases and J by 6 bases, with 4 bases of the junction left unmatched. In DNA, the CDR3 is TGCGCCAGCAGCTTTACAGGGGCTGATGGCTACACCTTC. It translates to CASSFTGADGYTF.

This chain joins TRBV4-1 and TRBJ1-4; TRBD1 matches at 7 bases. With V trimmed by 1 base and J by 7 bases, 6 bases remained unmatched. The CDR3 runs 15 residues. Looked up from germline, CDR1 is MGHRA and CDR2 is YSYEKL. The CDR3 is CASSQGDRVGEKLFF. In DNA form, the CDR3 reads TGCGCCAGCAGCCAAGGAGACAGGGTTGGTGAAAAACTGTTTTTT.

V is TRBV5-1 and J is TRBJ2-2; D may be TRBD2 (6 bases). V shed 2 bases and J shed 5 bases, with 10 bases lying between them. CDR3 length: 14 residues. Germline V gene sequence: CDR1 SGHRS, CDR2 YFSETQ. The CDR3 DNA follows: TGCGCCAGCAGCTTTGCGGGGTTGACCGGGGAGCTGTTTTTT. Amino acids: CASSFAGLTGELFF.

The rearrangement uses TRBV30 and TRBJ1-2, with D uncertain. CDR3 length: 13 residues. Germline loops: CDR1 GTSNPN, CDR2 SVGIG (reference sequence). Trimming shortened V by 2 bases and J by 7 bases, and 14 bases separated the two germline ends. The CDR3 loop is CAWSNLAGLGYTF. In nucleotides, the CDR3 is TGTGCCTGGAGTAATCTGGCTGGCCTTGGCTACACCTTC.

The chain recombines TRBV10-3 with TRBJ2-3; TRBD2 matches 10 bases. V trimming: 5 bases; J trimming: 2 bases; junction bases outside the gene matches: 4. This CDR3 contains 15 residues. Per germline, CDR1 ENHRY and CDR2 SYGVKD. The CDR3 is CAISQTSGYTDTQYF. The CDR3 region has the DNA TGTGCCATCAGTCAGACTAGCGGGTACACAGATACGCAGTATTTT.

The V call is TRBV5-1, the J call TRBJ2-3, with TRBD2 matching 13 bases. J was trimmed by 0 bases and V by 1 base; bases with no gene match: 8. Germline loops: CDR1 SGHRS, CDR2 YFSETQ. The CDR3 length is 19 residues. The DNA for the CDR3 is TGCGCCAGCAGCTTGAGACTAGCGGGGGGAATCCCTAGCACAGATACGCAGTATTTT. Its translation: CASSLRLAGGIPSTDTQYF.

The chain carries TRBV19 and TRBJ1-1; no firm D call. Trimming removed 3 bases from V and 2 bases from J, with 10 bases in between. This CDR3 is 14 amino acids long. Germline V lookup: CDR1 LNHDA, CDR2 SQIVND (reference sequence). The CDR3 DNA reads TGTGCCAGTAGTATGAACAGCCCAAACACTGAAGCTTTCTTT. This sequence encodes CASSMNSPNTEAFF.

This clone is a singleton in its sample. V gene TRBV5-5 combines with J gene TRBJ2-1; D is undetermined. V was trimmed by 4 bases and J by 2 bases, leaving 13 bases between them. The CDR3 contains 15 residues. CDR1 and CDR2 from the germline V gene are SGHKS and YYEKEE (reference sequence). In nucleotides, the CDR3 is TGTGCCAGCAGCCTGAAGTCGAGTCCCTACAATGAGCAGTTCTTC. It is translated as CASSLKSSPYNEQFF.

In this sample, this clone turned up once. V is TRBV15 and J is TRBJ2-2; TRBD1 is a possible D gene (6 bases). Trimming shortened V by 3 bases and J by 5 bases, and 13 bases separated the two germline ends. Germline lookup yields CDR1 LNHNV and CDR2 YYDKDF (reference sequence). This CDR3 contains 15 residues. The CDR3 nucleotides read TGTGCCACCAGCAGGGTAGGGGGTGAGACCGGGGAGCTGTTTTTT. Amino acids: CATSRVGGETGELFF.

The chain joins TRBV2 to TRBJ1-5, with 9 bases aligning to TRBD1. Germline CDR1 and CDR2: SNHLY and FYNNEI. Trimming cost V 8 bases and J 4 bases; bases outside gene matches: 9. The CDR3 runs to 15 residues. The CDR3 region is CASGLSGQGNQPQHF. The DNA for the CDR3 is TGTGCCAGCGGCTTGTCTGGACAGGGGAATCAGCCCCAGCATTTT.

This chain connects TRBV5-1 to TRBJ1-2; D is perhaps TRBD1 (5 bases). V was cut by 1 base and J by 8 bases, with 15 bases left in between. This CDR3 contains 14 residues. Germline CDR1 and CDR2: SGHRS and YFSETQ. Here the CDR3 DNA reads TGCGCCAGCAGCTTGTCGGACACGGCCGGCGGCTACACCTTC. The encoded protein is CASSLSDTAGGYTF.

This chain joins TRBV6-5 and TRBJ1-2; tentative D call: TRBD1 (5 bases). V lost 2 bases and J 3 bases, leaving 13 bases between the germline ends. CDR1 MNHEY and CDR2 SVGAGI come from the germline V gene. CDR3 length: 15 residues. CDR3: CASSYGAATYYGYTF. CDR3 coding DNA: TGTGCCAGCAGTTACGGGGCGGCCACCTACTATGGCTACACCTTC.

The chain combines TRBV4-1 with TRBJ2-1, with 10 bases matching TRBD2. The CDR3 is 16 residues long. Unmatched junction bases numbered 12, after V lost 4 bases and J lost 9 bases. Germline V CDR1 and CDR2: MGHRA, YSYEKL. The CDR3: CASSPSSGGAESEQFF. The CDR3 DNA reads as TGCGCCAGCAGCCCCTCAAGCGGGGGGGCGGAGAGTGAGCAGTTCTTC.

This chain connects TRBV4-1 to TRBJ2-3; 8 bases line up with TRBD1. The germline V gene has CDR1 MGHRA and CDR2 YSYEKL. This CDR3 comprises 14 residues. V lost 2 bases and J lost 3; bases outside the gene matches: 1. The CDR3 reads CASSQYRGTDTQYF. CDR3 nucleotides: TGCGCCAGCAGCCAATACAGGGGGACAGATACGCAGTATTTT.

The V gene is TRBV2, the J gene TRBJ1-5, with 7 bases fitting TRBD1. This CDR3 is 17 amino acids long. CDR1 is SNHLY, CDR2 FYNNEI, per germline. V shed 6 bases, J shed 7 bases, and the junction held 18 bases outside the gene matches. The CDR3 DNA reads TGTGCCAGCAGGGGTTATACACGAGACAGGGCCGGGCAGCCCCAGCATTTT. Translated: CASRGYTRDRAGQPQHF.

J is TRBJ2-1 and V is TRBV19; 8 nucleotides agree with TRBD1. The CDR3 covers 15 residues. V lost 6 bases to trimming and J lost 7 bases; unmatched junction nucleotides: 11. Per germline, CDR1 LNHDA and CDR2 SQIVND (reference sequence). DNA of the CDR3: TGTGCCAGTAGCTCTCAGGGGGCGCACGGGAATGAGCAGTTCTTC. Translated, it gives CASSSQGAHGNEQFF.

This chain uses TRBV5-6 with TRBJ1-5; the match to TRBD1 covers 9 bases. The V and J ends lost 4 bases and 7 bases, in that order; junction bases with no gene match: 6. Germline CDR1 and CDR2: SGHDT and YYEEEE. This CDR3 is built from 14 residues. The CDR3 is CASSRWTGDQPQHF. CDR3 bases: TGTGCCAGCAGCCGTTGGACAGGGGACCAGCCCCAGCATTTT.

The chain carries TRBV11-2 and TRBJ2-5, with a possible D match to TRBD2 (6 bases). V was trimmed by 5 bases and J by 1 base, leaving 11 bases between them. Germline V CDR1 and CDR2: SGHAT, FQNNGV. The CDR3 is 14 amino acids. CDR3 nucleotides: TGTGCCAGCAGCCGCGGCGGGGCCCAAGAGACCCAGTACTTC. Amino acids: CASSRGGAQETQYF.